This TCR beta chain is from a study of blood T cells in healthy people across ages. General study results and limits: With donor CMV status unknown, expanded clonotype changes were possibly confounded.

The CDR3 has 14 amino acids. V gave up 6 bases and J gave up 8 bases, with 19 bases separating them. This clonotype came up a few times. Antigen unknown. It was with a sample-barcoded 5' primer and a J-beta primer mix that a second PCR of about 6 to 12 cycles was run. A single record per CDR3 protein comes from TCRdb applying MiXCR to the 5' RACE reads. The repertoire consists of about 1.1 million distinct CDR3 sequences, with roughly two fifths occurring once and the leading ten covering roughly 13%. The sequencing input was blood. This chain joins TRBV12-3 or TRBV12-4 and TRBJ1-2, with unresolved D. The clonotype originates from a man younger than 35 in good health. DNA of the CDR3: TGTGCCAGCAGCCCTCAGAGGGCAGAGGGAGGCTACACCTTC. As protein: CASSPQRAEGGYTF.